Below, 11 T cell receptor beta chains from the same sample are listed, as sequenced in a study of blood T cell repertoires in COVID-19. The table came from immunoSEQ multiplex PCR; TCRdb's copy has only in-frame clones and leaves some out. Of some 360,000 clones in the sample, about 90% are singletons; the top ten hold about 2.1%. Source material: peripheral blood. These receptors came from a woman aged 60-70 years with COVID-19, enrolled during active disease.

The chain links TRBV7-8 to TRBJ1-1; D possibly corresponds to TRBD1 (6 bases). The CDR3 is made up of 15 amino acids. CDR1 is SGHVS, CDR2 FQNEAQ, per germline. V gave up 5 bases and J gave up 3 bases, with 16 bases separating them. The CDR3 DNA reads as TGTGCCAGCAGCCATTGGACAGCTGGGTACACTGAAGCTTTCTTT. Amino acids: CASSHWTAGYTEAFF.

This chain joins TRBV13 and TRBJ2-5, with TRBD2 as a possible D gene (6 bases). Trimming stripped 5 bases from V and 7 bases from J, with 17 bases between. The CDR3 extends over 14 amino acids. Germline assignment: CDR1 PRHDT and CDR2 FYEKMQ (reference sequence). The DNA of the CDR3 is TGTGCCAGCAGCCTCAACCGGGGGAGAGGGACCCAGTACTTC. It yields the protein CASSLNRGRGTQYF.

The CDR3 DNA sequence: TGTGCCAGCAGCGCGAGACAGACCTTCACTGAAGCTTTCTTT. Translation gives CASSARQTFTEAFF. The chain joins TRBV9 to TRBJ1-1; the D gene is possibly TRBD1 (5 bases). V lost 3 bases to trimming and J lost 4 bases, with 13 bases between them. Germline values: CDR1 SGDLS, CDR2 YYNGEE. The CDR3 covers 14 residues.

The rearrangement uses TRBV19 and TRBJ1-5; a weak D match, TRBD1 (5 bases). CDR3 length equals 14 residues. Germline CDR1 LNHDA, CDR2 SQIVND (reference sequence). Trimming cost V 3 bases and J 6 bases, with 12 bases left between them. CDR3 bases: TGTGCCAGTAGTATCCCAGGGCTGTTTCAGCCCCAGCATTTT. Protein sequence: CASSIPGLFQPQHF.

This clone was counted a single time. V gene TRBV2 combines with J gene TRBJ1-3; no definite D call. The CDR3 runs 12 residues. The germline V and J ends were trimmed by 8 bases and 0 bases, with 5 bases remaining between them. The germline CDR1 and CDR2 sequences are SNHLY and FYNNEI. The CDR3 nucleotides are TGTGCCAGCCGGGGCTCTGGAAACACCATATATTTT. Amino acid sequence: CASRGSGNTIYF.

This chain uses TRBV5-4 with TRBJ2-7; 9 nucleotides align to TRBD1. The CDR3 totals 16 residues. The junction had 11 bases not matched to a gene; V was cut back by 4 bases and J by 3 bases. The germline V gene has CDR1 SGHNT and CDR2 YYREEE (reference sequence). The CDR3, as DNA: TGTGCCAGCAGCACACCTCGACAGGGGGGATTCTACGAGCAGTACTTC. This codes for CASSTPRQGGFYEQYF. The whole variable domain, remainder taken from reference TRBV5-4 and TRBJ2-7, is ETGVTQSPTHLIKTRGQQVTLRCSSQSGHNTVSWYQQALGQGPQFIFQYYREEENGRGNFPPRFSGLQFPNYSSELNVNALELDDSALYLCASSTPRQGGFYEQYFGPGTRLTVT.

The rearrangement links TRBV2 to TRBJ2-5; 8 bases map to TRBD2. Germline V gene data show CDR1 as SNHLY and CDR2 as FYNNEI. Losses at the gene ends were 7 bases for V and 4 bases for J; bases not matched to a gene: 14. The CDR3 contains 16 residues. The CDR3 DNA reads TGTGCCAGCATCCTCGGGCGGGGGGCCGTGGGAGAGACCCAGTACTTC. This sequence encodes CASILGRGAVGETQYF. Combining the CDR3 with reference TRBV2 and TRBJ2-5 gives the whole variable domain EPEVTQTPSHQVTQMGQEVILRCVPISNHLYFYWYRQILGQKVEFLVSFYNNEISEKSEIFDDQFSVERPDGSNFTLKIRSTKLEDSAMYFCASILGRGAVGETQYFGPGTRLLVL.

The rearrangement links TRBV2 to TRBJ2-2, with TRBD1 identical over 9 bases. V shed 6 bases and J 1 base; nucleotides not matched to a gene: 0. The CDR3 is made up of 14 amino acids. Germline CDR1 reads SNHLY; CDR2 reads FYNNEI. CDR3 nucleotide sequence: TGTGCCAGCAGGACAGGGGGGAACACCGGGGAGCTGTTTTTT. Protein sequence: CASRTGGNTGELFF.

This clone was seen once. The V and J genes are TRBV18 and TRBJ2-5; no clear D. Deletions cut 6 bases from V and 0 bases from J, with 11 bases between. The CDR3 has 14 residues. The V gene's germline CDR1 is KGHSH and CDR2 LQKENI. The CDR3: CASSRVGHQETQYF. The CDR3, as DNA: TGTGCCAGCTCCCGGGTTGGTCACCAAGAGACCCAGTACTTC.

Ten or more counts support this clone. The chain is built from TRBV15 and TRBJ2-1; TRBD2 is a possible D gene (6 bases). This CDR3 has 17 residues. Trimming left V 5 bases short and J 0 bases short, with 17 bases between. Germline-derived CDR1 and CDR2 are LNHNV and YYDKDF (reference sequence). The CDR3 spells CATSPPPGEPSYNEQFF. The CDR3 DNA follows: TGTGCCACCAGCCCCCCCCCGGGGGAACCCTCCTACAATGAGCAGTTCTTC. The variable domain in full, completed from reference TRBV15 and TRBJ2-1, reads DAMVIQNPRYQVTQFGKPVTLSCSQTLNHNVMYWYQQKSSQAPKLLFHYYDKDFNNEADTPDNFQSRRPNTSFCFLDIRSPGLGDTAMYLCATSPPPGEPSYNEQFFGPGTRLTVL.

The chain joins TRBV5-5 to TRBJ1-6; TRBD1 matches at 11 bases. The length of the CDR3 is 15 residues. V shed 3 bases, J shed 7 bases, and the junction held 3 bases outside the gene matches. Germline lookup yields CDR1 SGHKS and CDR2 YYEKEE (reference sequence). CDR3 nucleotides: TGTGCCAGCAGCTGGGACAGGGGGAAGAATTCACCCCTCCACTTT. The encoded protein is CASSWDRGKNSPLHF. Full variable domain (remainder filled in from reference TRBV5-5 and TRBJ1-6): DAGVTQSPTHLIKTRGQQVTLRCSPISGHKSVSWYQQVLGQGPQFIFQYYEKEERGRGNFPDRFSARQFPNYSSELNVNALLLGDSALYLCASSWDRGKNSPLHFGNGTRLTVT.